This is a list of T cell receptor beta chains from one sample in a study of blood T cell repertoires in COVID-19. Assay used: immunoSEQ multiplex PCR; TCRdb lists only in-frame clones, some missing. Of over 250,000 clones listed, roughly 90% were seen once; the top ten hold 1%. The sequencing sample was made of PBMCs or T cells enriched from blood (not recorded which). All receptors come from a woman aged 25 to 39 who had recovered from COVID-19. Each CDR3 is given with its conserved first and last residue.

V	J	length	CDR3
TRBV27	TRBJ2-5	16	CASSLSWTLLQETQYF
TRBV6-5	TRBJ1-5	15	CASTRTGDGNQPQHF
TRBV6-2/TRBV6-3	TRBJ2-1	14	CASSYLGGGNEQFF
TRBV28	TRBJ2-3	17	CASSLAGLISGSDTQYF
TRBV5-1	TRBJ2-1	14	CASSLSAGRDEQFF
TRBV7-9	TRBJ1-1	13	CASSYMDRGKAFF
TRBV27	TRBJ1-1	14	CASSSAGLNTEAFF
TRBV27	TRBJ1-2	12	CASSLQGGGYTF
TRBV5-1	TRBJ2-7	17	CASSFGPTSGSSHEQYF
TRBV4-2	TRBJ2-3	17	CASSQDRLAGSADTQYF
TRBV6-5	TRBJ2-7	14	CATLPDRYSYEQYF
TRBV30	TRBJ1-4	14	CAWSTRQGWEKLFF
TRBV18	TRBJ1-2	14	CASSPPGLAGGYTF
TRBV18	TRBJ2-5	15	CASSPLQGAQETQYF
TRBV6-5	TRBJ2-7	12	CASSQIGYEQYF
TRBV7-9	TRBJ1-2	14	CASSEASGVYGYTF
TRBV18	TRBJ2-2	16	CASSTIGQGISGELFF
TRBV7-8	TRBJ2-7	16	CASSTRVRGEAYEQYF
TRBV23-1	TRBJ2-3	19	CASSHSGTGDEKGTDTQYF
TRBV28	TRBJ2-4	15	CASRGGQSFGNIQYF
TRBV3-1/TRBV3-2	TRBJ1-5	17	CASSHGLEANPNQPQHF
TRBV7-9	TRBJ2-7	14	CASSSGTTAYEQYF
TRBV11-2	TRBJ1-5	14	CASSPAGGVQPQHF
TRBV2	TRBJ1-2	14	CASSEAQVFYGYTF
TRBV24-1	TRBJ2-2	14	CATGELENTGELFF
TRBV5-1	TRBJ1-4	16	CASSLDRGTTNEKLFF
TRBV3-1/TRBV3-2	TRBJ2-4	19	CASSQRRTSGTLAKNIQYF
TRBV24-1	TRBJ2-5	17	CATSDLHGLGGLETQYF
TRBV5-1	TRBJ1-1	17	CASSRVVHNGGNTEAFF
TRBV3-1/TRBV3-2	TRBJ2-1	14	CASSLRTGGTEQFF
TRBV7-3	TRBJ2-3	14	CASRLTGRGDTQYF
TRBV27	TRBJ2-1	18	CASTQDGTSGRYYNEQFF
TRBV19	TRBJ2-7	17	CASSILIRTGDSYEQYF
TRBV12-5	TRBJ1-1	13	CASGERQNTEAFF
TRBV7-3	TRBJ2-7	16	CASSLTATDRVYEQYF
TRBV19	TRBJ2-5	15	CASSIVGTGQETQYF
TRBV3-1/TRBV3-2	TRBJ2-3	18	CASSLIGGPGAGTDTQYF
TRBV6-2/TRBV6-3	TRBJ1-5	18	CASSPATQGAGSNQPQHF
TRBV6-5	TRBJ1-5	15	CASSYSGQVNQPQHF
TRBV3-1/TRBV3-2	TRBJ2-2	15	CASSQLAGETGELFF
TRBV4-2	TRBJ1-6	17	CASSPETPGQGGSPLHF
TRBV6-2/TRBV6-3	TRBJ2-7	20	CASSYLINPGQFPSSYEQYF
TRBV11-2	TRBJ1-2	16	CASSFLGRRGGYGYTF
TRBV5-1	TRBJ2-3	14	CASSLVTSEDTQYF
TRBV9	TRBJ2-1	15	CASSAGLADNNEQFF
TRBV5-1	TRBJ2-5	12	CASSPTQETQYF
TRBV5-1	TRBJ1-1	13	CASSLDRVSEAFF
TRBV25-1	TRBJ1-1	12	CASSDLVGGAFF
TRBV28	TRBJ1-2	18	CASSLGQSGRGHDYGYTF
TRBV28	TRBJ1-3	16	CASSLYEGSTGNTIYF
TRBV27	TRBJ2-1	11	CASTDYNEQFF
TRBV4-3	TRBJ2-1	14	CASSPQTGYNEQFF
TRBV29-1	TRBJ1-4	12	CSARGRGGGLFF
TRBV4-3	TRBJ2-2	14	CASRDSGDTGELFF
TRBV30	TRBJ1-5	15	CAWSGTGKGDQPQHF
TRBV6-6	TRBJ1-5	14	CASSGQGRGQPQHF
TRBV15	TRBJ2-7	16	CATSRGTGQGANEQYF
TRBV29-1	TRBJ1-2	14	CSASKGPDDYGYTF